Each of the 29 T cell receptor beta chains below was sequenced from the same sample in a study of radiotherapy plus CTLA-4 blockade in lung cancer. TCRdb's copy holds only in-frame clones and misses some; the assay was immunoSEQ multiplex PCR. The repertoire consists of tens of thousands of clones, with 75% to 90% occurring once and the leading ten covering 20% to 25%. Source: peripheral blood, taken from a patient treated with radiotherapy plus ipilimumab. These receptors originate from a human donor with non-small cell lung cancer that progressed on radiotherapy plus ipilimumab.

The rearrangement links TRBV19 to TRBJ1-5; 11 bases match TRBD1. Trimming took 6 bases from V and 0 from J; bases not matched to a gene: 10. Germline loops: CDR1 LNHDA, CDR2 SQIVND (reference sequence). CDR3 length: 18 amino acids. The CDR3 reads CASRTGTGGIGSNQPQHF. For the CDR3, the DNA is TGTGCCAGTAGAACCGGGACAGGGGGAATTGGTAGCAATCAGCCCCAGCATTTT.

CDR3 DNA sequence: TGTGCCAGTAGTCCGGGACAGGGGAACTATGGCTACACCTTC. Protein: CASSPGQGNYGYTF. The chain joins TRBV19 to TRBJ1-2; 10 bases fit TRBD1. V shed 5 bases and J 2 bases; nucleotides not matched to a gene: 2. The CDR3 runs to 14 residues. Germline V lookup: CDR1 LNHDA, CDR2 SQIVND (reference sequence).

J is TRBJ1-2 and V is TRBV27, with 12 positions matching TRBD1. Germline loops: CDR1 MNHEY, CDR2 SMNVEV (reference sequence). The CDR3 is made up of 14 amino acids. With V trimmed by 10 bases and J by 7 bases, 10 bases remained unmatched. CDR3 sequence reads: CATTRDRGQGGYTF. DNA for the CDR3: TGTGCCACAACCCGGGACAGGGGGCAGGGTGGCTACACCTTC.

The chain combines TRBV19 with TRBJ1-1; the D is unclear. CDR1 and CDR2 (germline): LNHDA, SQIVND (reference sequence). The length of the CDR3 is 12 residues. The V gene lost 7 bases and the J gene lost 10 bases, with 16 bases spanning the gap. DNA for the CDR3: TGTGCCAGTACCGAGAGGGCGCACGGAGCTTTCTTT. Protein: CASTERAHGAFF.

This clone was detected once. The rearrangement joins TRBV6-5 to TRBJ2-5; TRBD2 might be the D (5 bases). V lost 6 bases to trimming and J lost 1 base, with 9 bases between them. Germline assignment: CDR1 MNHEY and CDR2 SVGAGI. The CDR3 contains 13 residues. The CDR3 nucleotides read TGTGCCAGCAGGACTATGGGCCAAGAGACCCAGTACTTC. This translates into CASRTMGQETQYF.

V is TRBV6-4 and J is TRBJ1-5, with 7 bases matching TRBD1. After removal of 3 bases from V and 5 bases from J, the junction contained 10 bases not matched to a gene. The CDR3 is made up of 16 amino acids. CDR1 and CDR2 from the germline V gene are MRHNA and SNTAGT. CDR3 region: CASSEPDRRRHQPQHF. As DNA, the CDR3 is TGTGCCAGCAGTGAACCGGACAGGAGGCGGCATCAGCCCCAGCATTTT.

On this clone itself: With only one base between it and a far larger clone, this is likely a read error. The chain employs TRBV4-1 and TRBJ1-6, with unresolved D. From germline, CDR1 is MGHRA and CDR2 YSYEKL. Trimming shortened V by 2 bases and J by 9 bases, and 20 bases separated the two germline ends. This CDR3 has 17 residues. The CDR3 region is CASSQPGTGEHSSPLHF. The CDR3 DNA is TGCGCCAGCAGCCAACCCGGAACCGGGGAGCATAGTTCACCCCTCCACTTT.

In the case of this clone: Germline and junction disagree at one end, which may indicate a read error. The rearrangement links TRBV4-1 to TRBJ1-4; D is unresolved. This CDR3 is 16 amino acids long. Per the germline V gene, CDR1 is MGHRA and CDR2 is YSYEKL. DNA of the CDR3: TGCGCCAGCAGCCAAGGGTTCTTTGCAACTAATGAAAAACTGTTTTTC. This translates into CASSQGFFATNEKLFF.

This clone came up a few times. J is TRBJ2-1 and V is TRBV27; 8 positions match TRBD2. This CDR3 spans 16 amino acids. V lost 0 bases, J lost 6 bases, and 7 bases stayed unmatched. CDR1 is MNHEY and CDR2 is SMNVEV in the germline V gene (reference sequence). The chain's CDR3 is CASSLSLQRGSNEQFF. The CDR3 bases are TGTGCCAGCAGTTTATCTCTCCAGCGGGGGTCCAATGAGCAGTTCTTC.

The chain carries TRBV2 and TRBJ2-2, with 9 bases lining up with TRBD2. The germline V gene has CDR1 SNHLY and CDR2 FYNNEI. The V segment lost 8 bases and the J segment 1 base; nucleotides outside the gene matches: 17. The CDR3 has 19 amino acids. In nucleotides, the CDR3 is TGTGCCAGCCTCCAACCCCCGGGGACTAGCCCCTGGAACACCGGGGAGCTGTTTTTT. Translated, it gives CASLQPPGTSPWNTGELFF.

The chain is built from TRBV5-1 and TRBJ1-4, with 9 nucleotides matching TRBD1. J lost 2 bases, V lost 5 bases, and 7 bases had no gene match. The germline V gene encodes CDR1 SGHRS and CDR2 YFSETQ. The CDR3 totals 16 residues. The CDR3 DNA reads TGCGCCAGCAGTCGGGGACAGGGCGCGACTAATGAAAAACTGTTTTTT. This encodes CASSRGQGATNEKLFF.

With respect to this clone: Germline is not matched at one junction end, which may reflect a read error. V gene TRBV11-3 combines with J gene TRBJ2-1, with 8 bases aligning to TRBD1. This CDR3 is built from 13 residues. CDR1 and CDR2 (germline): SGHNT, YENEEA. The CDR3 bases are TGTGCCAGCAGCGCGGGGACAGGCGAGCCGATGATCTTC. Translation: CASSAGTGEPMIF.

J is TRBJ1-4 and V is TRBV2; 8 nucleotides line up with TRBD1. Germline lookup yields CDR1 SNHLY and CDR2 FYNNEI. The CDR3 runs 16 residues. The J segment lost 7 bases and the V segment lost 2 bases, leaving 9 bases of the junction unmatched. DNA of the CDR3: TGTGCCAGCAGTGAAATCGCGAACAGGGGGTCTGAAAAACTGTTTTTT. It specifies CASSEIANRGSEKLFF. The variable domain in full, completed from reference TRBV2 and TRBJ1-4, reads EPEVTQTPSHQVTQMGQEVILRCVPISNHLYFYWYRQILGQKVEFLVSFYNNEISEKSEIFDDQFSVERPDGSNFTLKIRSTKLEDSAMYFCASSEIANRGSEKLFFGSGTQLSVL.

The chain joins TRBV10-3 to TRBJ1-1, with D hard to call. Trimming stripped 0 bases from V and 5 bases from J, with 10 bases between. The CDR3 has 14 residues. Germline-derived CDR1 and CDR2 are ENHRY and SYGVKD. The DNA for the CDR3 is TGTGCCATCAGTGAGTCCCGGGATAGGACTGAAGCTTTCTTT. The encoded protein is CAISESRDRTEAFF.

This sequence joins TRBV7-9 and TRBJ2-5; maybe TRBD2 (6 bases). The V end was cut by 5 bases, the J end by 2 bases, with 9 bases between. The CDR3 spans 13 residues. In germline, CDR1 is SEHNR, CDR2 FQNEAQ (reference sequence). The CDR3 DNA sequence: TGTGCCAGCAGCAGCCGGGGGCAAGAGACCCAGTACTTC. It translates to CASSSRGQETQYF.

The chain combines TRBV7-6 with TRBJ1-1, with D unresolved. The V gene's germline CDR1 is SGHVS and CDR2 FNYEAQ. This CDR3 is built from 17 residues. V lost 0 bases, J lost 4 bases, and 18 bases lay in between. CDR3 loop: CASSLAPDPAPGTEAFF. CDR3 nucleotide sequence: TGTGCCAGCAGCTTAGCGCCCGATCCGGCCCCGGGCACTGAAGCTTTCTTT.

The chain carries TRBV5-1 and TRBJ2-1; 8 nucleotides align to TRBD2. V was clipped by 9 bases and J by 6 bases; unmatched bases: 8. Germline lookup yields CDR1 SGHRS and CDR2 YFSETQ. The CDR3 has 13 residues. The CDR3 bases are TGCGCCACTACTAGCGGTCCCCTCAATGAGCAGTTCTTC. Protein: CATTSGPLNEQFF.

This clone came up many times. J is TRBJ1-2 and V is TRBV2; the match to TRBD1 covers 11 bases. V lost 4 bases, J lost 4 bases, and 8 bases stayed unmatched. Germline-derived CDR1 and CDR2 are SNHLY and FYNNEI. The CDR3 loop spans 16 amino acids. For the CDR3, the DNA is TGTGCCAGCAGTGTACACGGGACAGGGGGGGGCTATGGCTACACCTTC. It encodes CASSVHGTGGGYGYTF.

This clone was seen just once. The V and J genes are TRBV5-4 and TRBJ2-5; a weak D match, TRBD1 (5 bases). V gave up 1 base and J gave up 5 bases, with 9 bases separating them. This CDR3 contains 13 residues. CDR1 SGHNT and CDR2 YYREEE come from the germline V gene (reference sequence). This CDR3 is CASSLQGWETQYF. The CDR3 nucleotides are TGTGCCAGCAGCTTGCAGGGATGGGAGACCCAGTACTTC. Variable domain in full (rest from reference TRBV5-4 and TRBJ2-5): ETGVTQSPTHLIKTRGQQVTLRCSSQSGHNTVSWYQQALGQGPQFIFQYYREEENGRGNFPPRFSGLQFPNYSSELNVNALELDDSALYLCASSLQGWETQYFGPGTRLLVL.

This sequence joins TRBV2 and TRBJ2-5; D ambiguous. The CDR3 contains 11 residues. V was trimmed by 8 bases and J by 1 base, leaving 5 bases between them. Germline assignment: CDR1 SNHLY and CDR2 FYNNEI. The CDR3 region is CASRPQETQYF. CDR3 nucleotide sequence: TGTGCCAGCCGTCCCCAAGAGACCCAGTACTTC.

This clone has more than one count but fewer than ten. The CDR3 coding sequence is TGCGCCAGCAAAATGCAAACAGGGGAAGCCACTGAAGCTTTCTTT. It specifies CASKMQTGEATEAFF. The V call is TRBV5-1, the J call TRBJ1-1; 7 bases agree with TRBD1. V lost 6 bases to trimming and J lost 4 bases; unmatched junction nucleotides: 12. The CDR3 totals 15 residues. In germline, CDR1 is SGHRS, CDR2 YFSETQ.

The V and J genes are TRBV11-2 and TRBJ2-5; D is possibly TRBD2 (6 bases). The V gene's germline CDR1 is SGHAT and CDR2 FQNNGV. The V and J ends lost 5 bases and 5 bases respectively, with 18 bases between them. The CDR3 totals 15 residues. In nucleotides, the CDR3 is TGTGCCAGCAGCCCCCGCGGTACGGGGGAGGAGACCCAGTACTTC. Translation gives CASSPRGTGEETQYF.

This clone was detected only once. The CDR3 DNA is TGTGCCAGCAGCCTGGGACAGGGCGGGAATGAAAAACTGTTTTTT. As protein: CASSLGQGGNEKLFF. The genes are TRBV5-5 and TRBJ1-4; 9 nucleotides agree with TRBD1. V shed 4 bases and J 5 bases; nucleotides not matched to a gene: 6. This CDR3 has 15 amino acids. Germline V gives CDR1 SGHKS, CDR2 YYEKEE (reference sequence).

The gene calls are TRBV19 and TRBJ2-1; 12 positions agree with TRBD2. V was pared by 4 bases and J by 2 bases, with 9 bases of the junction left unmatched. Germline V gene data show CDR1 as LNHDA and CDR2 as SQIVND (reference sequence). This CDR3 contains 18 residues. CDR3 coding DNA: TGTGCCAGTAGTACCGGACTAGCGGGACGACCCCCCTACAATGAGCAGTTCTTC. As protein: CASSTGLAGRPPYNEQFF. Using reference TRBV19 and TRBJ2-1 for the parts outside the CDR3, the full variable domain is DGGITQSPKYLFRKEGQNVTLSCEQNLNHDAMYWYRQDPGQGLRLIYYSQIVNDFQKGDIAEGYSVSREKKESFPLTVTSAQKNPTAFYLCASSTGLAGRPPYNEQFFGPGTRLTVL.

The genes are TRBV27 and TRBJ1-2, with D hard to call. CDR1 and CDR2 from the germline V gene are MNHEY and SMNVEV (reference sequence). The CDR3 runs to 15 residues. Trimming shortened V by 3 bases and J by 8 bases, and 19 bases separated the two germline ends. Here the CDR3 DNA reads TGTGCCAGCAGTTTCGGTAGCGGCAGCGCCAGAGGCTACACCTTC. It encodes CASSFGSGSARGYTF.

This rearrangement joins TRBV4-1 to TRBJ2-7; possible D gene TRBD2, 7 bases. Trimming removed 0 bases at V and 0 bases at J, with 12 bases between. This CDR3 is 16 amino acids long. Germline CDR1 MGHRA, CDR2 YSYEKL. The CDR3 DNA reads as TGCGCCAGCAGCCAAGAGCTCGGGGGGCCCTCCTACGAGCAGTACTTC. Protein: CASSQELGGPSYEQYF.

The chain links TRBV6-6 to TRBJ1-3, with a tentative D call TRBD1 (5 bases). Trimming removed 5 bases at V and 4 bases at J, with 9 bases between. Germline values: CDR1 MNHNY, CDR2 SVGAGI (reference sequence). The CDR3 spans 13 residues. CDR3 loop: CASSPNRGNTIYF. In nucleotides, the CDR3 is TGTGCCAGCAGTCCAAACAGGGGAAACACCATATATTTT.

The J gene is TRBJ1-2, the V gene TRBV21-1. TRBV21-1 is a pseudogene locus. The CDR3 consists of 12 residues. The CDR3 region has the DNA TGTGCCAGCAGCAGGGGGGGTTATGGCTACACCTTC. Its protein is CASSRGGYGYTF.

This clone has only a few counts. The CDR3 spells CASSQDGQGRGEAFF. The CDR3 nucleotides are TGCGCCAGCAGCCAAGACGGACAGGGAAGAGGTGAAGCTTTCTTT. The J gene is TRBJ1-1, the V gene TRBV4-1, with 8 nucleotides matching TRBD1. CDR3 length: 15 amino acids. Germline CDR1 and CDR2: MGHRA and YSYEKL. V trimming: 0 bases; J trimming: 7 bases; junction bases outside the gene matches: 7.